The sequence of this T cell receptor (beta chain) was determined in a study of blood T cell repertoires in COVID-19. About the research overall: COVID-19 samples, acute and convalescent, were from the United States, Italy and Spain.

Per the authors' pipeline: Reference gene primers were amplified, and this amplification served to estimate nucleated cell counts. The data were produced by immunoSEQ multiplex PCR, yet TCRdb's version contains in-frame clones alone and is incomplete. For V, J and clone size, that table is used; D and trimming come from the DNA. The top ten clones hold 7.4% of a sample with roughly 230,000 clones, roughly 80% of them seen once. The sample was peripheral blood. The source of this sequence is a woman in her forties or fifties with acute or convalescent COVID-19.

CDR3 sequence: CASSYGLAGVSRDTQYF. CDR3 in DNA: TGTGCCAGCAGTTACGGGCTAGCGGGAGTGAGCAGGGATACGCAGTATTTT. This chain joins TRBV6-2 or TRBV6-3 and TRBJ2-3; the match to TRBD2 covers 10 bases. V lost 2 bases, J lost 6 bases, and 11 bases stayed unmatched. The CDR3 contains 17 residues. Per the germline V gene, CDR1 is MNHEY and CDR2 is SVGEGT.